Each of the 24 T cell receptor beta chains below was sequenced from the same sample in a study of neoadjuvant anti-PD-1 for oral cavity cancer. Clones were read by immunoSEQ multiplex PCR, and TCRdb kept only the in-frame ones, dropping some. The sample records about 15,000 clones, more than 70% being singletons. The input for sequencing was PBMCs, taken before nivolumab (anti-PD-1) treatment. All receptors derive from a person between 40 and 80 years old with oral cavity squamous cell carcinoma.

J is TRBJ2-3 and V is TRBV27, with D unresolved. The germline CDR1 and CDR2 sequences are MNHEY and SMNVEV (reference sequence). The CDR3 contains 12 residues. Trimming stripped 4 bases from V and 2 bases from J, with 4 bases between. The CDR3 nucleotides read TGTGCCAGCAGTTCAGACACAGATACGCAGTATTTT. Its protein product is CASSSDTDTQYF.

The chain links TRBV7-9 to TRBJ1-2; TRBD1 matches at 7 bases. Germline V lookup: CDR1 SEHNR, CDR2 FQNEAQ (reference sequence). The CDR3 runs 14 residues. J was trimmed by 4 bases and V by 5 bases; bases with no gene match: 7. The CDR3 is CASSPRTGRYGYTF. The CDR3 DNA reads TGTGCCAGCAGCCCGAGGACAGGCCGCTATGGCTACACCTTC.

J is TRBJ2-7 and V is TRBV27, with TRBD2 identical over 11 bases. This CDR3 has 16 residues. V shed 6 bases and J 5 bases; nucleotides not matched to a gene: 12. Looked up from germline, CDR1 is MNHEY and CDR2 is SMNVEV (reference sequence). Here the CDR3 DNA reads TGTGCCAGCAGGTTAGCGGGGGGGTCTTTGTTAGACGAGCAGTACTTC. Protein product: CASRLAGGSLLDEQYF.

This clone turned up a few times. The chain uses TRBV4-1 and TRBJ1-2; 9 bases fit TRBD1. The CDR3 covers 17 residues. The germline V gene encodes CDR1 MGHRA and CDR2 YSYEKL. The V and J ends lost 4 bases and 4 bases, in that order; junction bases with no gene match: 13. CDR3 sequence reads: CASSPQGQGFTSYGYTF. The DNA of the CDR3 is TGCGCCAGCAGCCCCCAGGGACAGGGATTTACCAGCTATGGCTACACCTTC.

V usage is TRBV11-2 and J usage is TRBJ2-3, with 8 nucleotides matching TRBD2. With 4 bases clipped from V and 4 bases from J, the junction kept 7 bases outside the gene matches. From germline, CDR1 is SGHAT and CDR2 FQNNGV. CDR3 length: 15 amino acids. CDR3 amino acids: CASSSLAADADTQYF. Here the CDR3 DNA reads TGTGCCAGCAGCTCACTAGCGGCAGACGCAGATACGCAGTATTTT. The variable domain in full, with the rest retrieved from reference TRBV11-2 and TRBJ2-3, is EAGVAQSPRYKIIEKRQSVAFWCNPISGHATLYWYQQILGQGPKLLIQFQNNGVVDDSQLPKDRFSAERLKGVDSTLKIQPAKLEDSAVYLCASSSLAADADTQYFGPGTRLTVL.

This clone was counted only a few times. V gene TRBV5-1 combines with J gene TRBJ2-7, with 7 bases that match TRBD2. The CDR3 sequence is 18 residues long. CDR1 SGHRS and CDR2 YFSETQ come from the germline V gene. The junction had 17 bases not matched to a gene; V was cut back by 4 bases and J by 1 base. CDR3 DNA: TGCGCCAGCAGCGGGAGGGTAGGTTGGCTAGCGGATTCCTACGAGCAGTACTTC. It yields the protein CASSGRVGWLADSYEQYF. The full variable domain, rest sourced from reference TRBV5-1 and TRBJ2-7, is KAGVTQTPRYLIKTRGQQVTLSCSPISGHRSVSWYQQTPGQGLQFLFEYFSETQRNKGNFPGRFSGRQFSNSRSEMNVSTLELGDSALYLCASSGRVGWLADSYEQYFGPGTRLTVT.

The V gene is TRBV4-1, the J gene TRBJ2-2, with TRBD2 identical over 7 bases. Germline values: CDR1 MGHRA, CDR2 YSYEKL. Germline trimming cut 4 bases from V and 1 base from J; bases unmatched to any gene: 15. CDR3 length: 19 residues. The CDR3 DNA sequence: TGCGCCAGCAGCCCCTTTCGAATTTGGCTAGCGGAGAACACCGGGGAGCTGTTTTTT. As protein: CASSPFRIWLAENTGELFF.

The chain employs TRBV4-1 and TRBJ1-3, with a possible D match to TRBD1 (5 bases). The germline gives CDR1 MGHRA, CDR2 YSYEKL. V was cut by 1 base and J by 0 bases, with 13 bases left in between. The CDR3 has 17 residues. CDR3 coding DNA: TGCGCCAGCAGCCAAGGGAGATCCAGGGACTCTGGAAACACCATATATTTT. It yields the protein CASSQGRSRDSGNTIYF.

CDR3 nucleotides: TGCGCCAGCAGCTCAGGGGTTGACTATGGCTACACCTTC. Translating it yields CASSSGVDYGYTF. This chain connects TRBV5-1 to TRBJ1-2; tentative D call: TRBD1 (6 bases). Per the germline V gene, CDR1 is SGHRS and CDR2 is YFSETQ. Trimming left V 3 bases short and J 3 bases short, with 9 bases between. The CDR3 totals 13 residues. The full variable domain, its missing parts supplied by reference TRBV5-1 and TRBJ1-2, is KAGVTQTPRYLIKTRGQQVTLSCSPISGHRSVSWYQQTPGQGLQFLFEYFSETQRNKGNFPGRFSGRQFSNSRSEMNVSTLELGDSALYLCASSSGVDYGYTFGSGTRLTVV.

The chain has TRBV5-5 and TRBJ1-5, with D hard to call. Per the germline V gene, CDR1 is SGHKS and CDR2 is YYEKEE (reference sequence). This CDR3 contains 15 residues. The germline V and J ends were trimmed by 8 bases and 5 bases, with 20 bases remaining between them. The CDR3 protein is CASHTTPTDYQPQHF. The CDR3 bases are TGTGCCAGTCATACCACCCCCACAGATTATCAGCCCCAGCATTTT.

This chain links TRBV19 with TRBJ2-1; 12 bases map to TRBD2. J was trimmed by 4 bases and V by 7 bases; bases with no gene match: 8. Germline CDR1 LNHDA, CDR2 SQIVND (reference sequence). The length of the CDR3 is 16 residues. The CDR3 sequence is CASTQLAGGRYNEQFF. The DNA for the CDR3 is TGTGCCAGTACCCAACTAGCGGGGGGCCGATACAATGAGCAGTTCTTC.

This clone has more than one count but fewer than ten. The chain has TRBV5-1 and TRBJ2-1, with a weak D call TRBD1 (7 bases). CDR1 and CDR2 from the germline V gene are SGHRS and YFSETQ. CDR3 length: 17 residues. V was clipped by 0 bases and J by 1 base, with 14 bases between them. The CDR3 is CASSLDPGGPSYNEQFF. For the CDR3, the DNA is TGCGCCAGCAGCTTGGACCCAGGGGGGCCTTCCTACAATGAGCAGTTCTTC.

The V gene is TRBV7-8, the J gene TRBJ2-1, with 8 bases fitting TRBD2. After removal of 3 bases from V and 10 bases from J, the junction contained 11 bases not matched to a gene. The CDR3 totals 15 residues. Germline CDR1 is SGHVS and CDR2 is FQNEAQ. CDR3 protein: CASSFVAGRGLEQFF. CDR3 DNA: TGTGCCAGCAGCTTCGTAGCGGGAAGGGGGTTAGAGCAGTTCTTC.

In this sample, this clone turned up a few times. This sequence joins TRBV6-1 and TRBJ1-2; D is perhaps TRBD1 (6 bases). V was pared by 8 bases and J by 5 bases, with 12 bases between. The germline CDR1 and CDR2 sequences are MNHNS and SASEGT. CDR3 length: 12 amino acids. The CDR3: CASSSGQYGYTF. The DNA of the CDR3 is TGTGCCAGCTCTTCAGGACAGTATGGCTACACCTTC.

V is TRBV6-6 and J is TRBJ1-1, with D possibly being TRBD1 (6 bases). The CDR3 totals 12 residues. CDR1 and CDR2 (germline): MNHNY, SVGAGI (reference sequence). The V and J ends lost 6 bases and 6 bases respectively, with 11 bases between them. CDR3 DNA: TGTGCCAGCAGACTCGGGACACCTGAAGCTTTCTTT. It specifies CASRLGTPEAFF.

CDR3 bases: TGTGCCCGAAACGACATGTACCAAGAGACCCAGTACTTC. This encodes CARNDMYQETQYF. The chain combines TRBV2 with TRBJ2-5; unclear D gene. The CDR3 runs to 13 residues. V lost 11 bases to trimming and J lost 0 bases, with 13 bases between them. The germline V gene has CDR1 SNHLY and CDR2 FYNNEI.

This rearrangement joins TRBV4-1 to TRBJ2-7; 10 bases are a match to TRBD1. The V gene's germline CDR1 is MGHRA and CDR2 YSYEKL. J lost 5 bases, V lost 6 bases, and 4 bases had no gene match. There are 13 residues in the CDR3. The CDR3 here is CASSGTGVNEQYF. CDR3 in DNA: TGCGCCAGCAGTGGGACAGGGGTAAACGAGCAGTACTTC.

This clone was found once. The chain employs TRBV9 and TRBJ2-7; possible D gene TRBD2, 6 bases. Between the trimmed V and J ends, which lost 0 bases and 3 bases, there was a span of 10 bases. Germline CDR1 reads SGDLS; CDR2 reads YYNGEE. The CDR3 has 14 residues. The CDR3 coding sequence is TGTGCCAGCAGCGTAGGTGGACTACTCTACGAGCAGTACTTC. Protein: CASSVGGLLYEQYF.

The chain is built from TRBV19 and TRBJ1-1; tentatively, D is TRBD1 (5 bases). V lost 5 bases and J 11 bases, leaving 30 bases between the germline ends. The CDR3 spans 17 residues. Germline CDR1 and CDR2: LNHDA and SQIVND (reference sequence). In DNA, the CDR3 is TGTGCCAGTAGTCCACTCGGGGGAGGGTCCTCTCGTCCCGTTGCTTTCTTT. Protein: CASSPLGGGSSRPVAFF.

The J gene is TRBJ1-4, the V gene TRBV30; no definite D call. The CDR3 is made up of 11 amino acids. The ends were cut back, 7 bases at V and 5 bases at J, with 8 bases in the middle. Germline CDR1 reads GTSNPN; CDR2 reads SVGIG (reference sequence). The CDR3 loop is CASPSNEKLFF. The CDR3 DNA reads TGTGCCTCCCCGAGCAATGAAAAACTGTTTTTT.

The chain uses TRBV27 and TRBJ2-3; TRBD2 might be the D (5 bases). The V end lost 6 bases, the J end lost 2 bases, and 12 bases lay between the germline ends. The CDR3 covers 14 residues. The germline gives CDR1 MNHEY, CDR2 SMNVEV (reference sequence). The CDR3 DNA is TGTGCCAGCAGCTGGACGGGGAACACAGATACGCAGTATTTT. This translates into CASSWTGNTDTQYF.

The rearrangement uses TRBV15 and TRBJ2-5; 7 bases match TRBD2. The length of the CDR3 is 14 residues. With V trimmed by 5 bases and J by 1 base, 4 bases remained unmatched. Germline lookup yields CDR1 LNHNV and CDR2 YYDKDF (reference sequence). CDR3 loop: CATSGGVRQETQYF. The CDR3 DNA sequence: TGTGCCACCAGCGGGGGGGTCCGCCAAGAGACCCAGTACTTC.

The chain links TRBV29-1 to TRBJ2-5, with unresolved D. Germline CDR1 reads SQVTM; CDR2 reads ANQGSEA. Trimming pared 1 base from V and 5 bases from J, leaving 5 bases between. The CDR3 runs 11 residues. Here the CDR3 DNA reads TGCAGCGTTGAAGTTTTTGAGACCCAGTACTTC. Protein: CSVEVFETQYF.

The CDR3, as DNA: TGCGCCAGCAGCTTAAACACAGGGGCAAGGTTTAGAGATGAGCAGTTCTTC. Residues: CASSLNTGARFRDEQFF. The chain uses TRBV5-1 and TRBJ2-1; TRBD1 agrees at 7 bases. This CDR3 has 17 amino acids. In germline, CDR1 is SGHRS, CDR2 YFSETQ. With 2 bases clipped from V and 8 bases from J, the junction kept 16 bases outside the gene matches.